Listed below are T cell receptor beta chains from one sample, sequenced in a study of tumor and adjacent non-tumor tissue in lung cancer. Using its own MiXCR run on the multiplex PCR reads, TCRdb lists one record per CDR3 protein. There are 220,000 or so distinct CDR3 sequences in the sample; over 55% occur only once, and roughly a quarter lies in the top ten. Input material: lung tumor tissue. The receptors stem from a man in his 60s with non-small cell lung cancer. Each CDR3 is given with its conserved first and last residue. Fields, in order: CDR3 length, J gene, V gene, D gene, clone size, CDR3 protein, CDR3 DNA. D genes are given only for firm matches. Clone size is given for some rows only: seen once, a few or many times, or a class if the clone is expanded.

length: 15; J: TRBJ1-5; V: TRBV20-1; D: TRBD1; size: -; CDR3: CSASPRGQSNQPQHF; DNA: TGCAGTGCTAGTCCCAGGGGGCAGAGCAATCAGCCCCAGCATTTT
length: 16; J: TRBJ1-6; V: TRBV11-3; D: -; size: -; CDR3: CASSLLQTDSNSPLHF; DNA: TGTGCCAGCAGCTTACTACAGACGGATAGCAATTCACCCCTCCACTTT
length: 15; J: TRBJ2-5; V: TRBV11-3; D: -; size: -; CDR3: CASSLGRLGQETKYF; DNA: TGTGCCAGCAGTTTAGGCCGCTTAGGCCAAGAGACCAAGTACTTC
length: 15; J: TRBJ2-5; V: TRBV7-9; D: -; size: -; CDR3: CASSLRDSHQETQYF; DNA: TGTGCCAGCAGCCTACGGGACTCGCATCAAGAGACCCAGTACTTC
length: 16; J: TRBJ1-5; V: TRBV11-1; D: -; size: -; CDR3: CASSLGGGHINQPQHF; DNA: TGTGCTAGCAGCTTAGGAGGTGGACACATCAATCAGCCCCAGCATTTT
length: 16; J: TRBJ2-3; V: TRBV20-1; D: -; size: -; CDR3: CSARPRTTSRTDTQYF; DNA: TGCAGTGCTAGACCAAGGACAACGTCTCGGACAGATACGCAGTATTTT
length: 15; J: TRBJ1-5; V: TRBV4-3; D: -; size: few; CDR3: CASSQGAGHNQPQHF; DNA: TGCGCCAGCAGCCAAGGGGCCGGACACAATCAGCCCCAGCATTTT
length: 13; J: TRBJ2-3; V: TRBV7-8; D: TRBD2; size: few; CDR3: CASSPGLVDTQYF; DNA: TGTGCCAGCAGCCCCGGACTAGTCGATACGCAGTATTTT
length: 17; J: TRBJ2-3; V: TRBV11-2; D: TRBD2; size: -; CDR3: CAGSWDYWRGATDTQYF; DNA: TGTGCCGGCAGCTGGGATTATTGGCGGGGGGCAACAGATACGCAGTATTTT
length: 13; J: TRBJ2-5; V: TRBV20-1; D: -; size: -; CDR3: CSANLPREETQYF; DNA: TGCAGTGCAAATCTCCCGAGGGAAGAGACCCAGTACTTC
length: 17; J: TRBJ2-1; V: TRBV13; D: TRBD2; size: once; CDR3: CANSLPGLAGGGSEQFF; DNA: TGTGCCAACAGCCTACCGGGACTAGCGGGAGGCGGAAGTGAGCAGTTCTTC
length: 16; J: TRBJ2-1; V: TRBV7-9; D: TRBD2; size: -; CDR3: CASSDLTSGKVGEHFF; DNA: TGTGCCAGCAGCGACTTGACTAGCGGGAAGGTCGGTGAGCACTTCTTC
length: 13; J: TRBJ2-3; V: TRBV30; D: -; size: -; CDR3: CAWSTAGTDTQYF; DNA: TGTGCCTGGAGTACAGCAGGGACAGATACGCAGTATTTT
length: 15; J: TRBJ1-6; V: TRBV4-1; D: -; size: -; CDR3: CTSSQDFNYNSPLHF; DNA: TGCACCAGCAGCCAAGATTTCAATTATAATTCACCCCTCCACTTT
length: 15; J: TRBJ1-5; V: TRBV12-3/TRBV12-4; D: TRBD1; size: -; CDR3: CASSPQGEFIQPQHF; DNA: TGTGCTAGCAGCCCACAGGGGGAGTTCATTCAGCCCCAGCATTTT
length: 15; J: TRBJ2-3; V: TRBV5-5; D: -; size: once; CDR3: CASSHAVTRVDTQYF; DNA: TGTGCCAGCAGTCACGCGGTGACAAGGGTAGATACGCAGTATTTT
length: 14; J: TRBJ2-7; V: TRBV5-1; D: -; size: -; CDR3: CASSSGNRAGEQYF; DNA: TGCGCCAGCAGCTCAGGGAACAGGGCTGGAGAGCAGTACTTC
length: 14; J: TRBJ2-3; V: TRBV11-2; D: -; size: -; CDR3: CASSHPEGTDTQYF; DNA: TGTGCCAGCAGCCACCCTGAAGGCACTGATACGCAGTATTTT
length: 16; J: TRBJ2-2; V: TRBV6-2/TRBV6-3; D: -; size: many; CDR3: CASNLWDPYTTGELFF; DNA: TGTGCCAGCAATCTCTGGGACCCGTACACGACCGGGGAGCTGTTTTTT
length: 14; J: TRBJ1-2; V: TRBV6-1; D: -; size: -; CDR3: CAGSGREGFIGYTF; DNA: TGTGCCGGCAGTGGCCGGGAGGGTTTTATTGGCTACACCTTC
length: 14; J: TRBJ1-1; V: TRBV20-1; D: TRBD1; size: -; CDR3: CSARDLRTGTEALF; DNA: TGCAGTGCTAGAGATCTAAGGACAGGGACTGAAGCTCTCTTT
length: 14; J: TRBJ1-2; V: TRBV28; D: TRBD1; size: many; CDR3: CASSFPGQDYGYTF; DNA: TGTGCCAGCAGTTTCCCGGGACAGGACTATGGCTACACCTTC
length: 18; J: TRBJ2-4; V: TRBV4-1; D: -; size: -; CDR3: CASSQGRVRGFNKNIQYF; DNA: TGCGCCAGCAGCCAGGGACGGGTGCGGGGATTTAACAAAAACATTCAGTACTTC
length: 17; J: TRBJ2-1; V: TRBV19; D: TRBD2; size: -; CDR3: CASRPRGRTGGRNEQFF; DNA: TGTGCCAGTAGGCCTCGCGGTAGAACGGGGGGGAGGAATGAGCAGTTCTTC
length: 14; J: TRBJ1-2; V: TRBV5-4; D: TRBD1; size: -; CDR3: CATKPRGQAYGYTF; DNA: TGTGCCACCAAGCCGCGAGGACAGGCCTATGGCTACACCTTC
length: 14; J: TRBJ1-2; V: TRBV20-1; D: -; size: many; CDR3: CSATDRRWGYGYTF; DNA: TGCAGTGCTACCGATAGAAGGTGGGGCTATGGCTACACCTTC
length: 16; J: TRBJ2-3; V: TRBV4-3; D: -; size: -; CDR3: CASCQDRSGTTDTQYF; DNA: TGCGCGAGTTGCCAAGATAGATCGGGCACCACAGATACGCAGTATTTT
length: 16; J: TRBJ2-1; V: TRBV6-5; D: TRBD1; size: few; CDR3: CASSYSLGGRYNEQFF; DNA: TGTGCCAGCAGTTACTCTTTAGGGGGCCGTTACAATGAGCAGTTCTTC
length: 16; J: TRBJ2-3; V: TRBV20-1; D: -; size: few; CDR3: CSARGLGGKVTDMQYF; DNA: TGCAGTGCTAGAGGGCTGGGCGGGAAGGTCACAGATATGCAGTATTTT
length: 15; J: TRBJ2-3; V: TRBV20-1; D: TRBD2; size: -; CDR3: CNAYLPLAGKLTQYF; DNA: TGCAATGCCTATCTCCCACTAGCGGGAAAATTAACGCAGTATTTT
length: 13; J: TRBJ2-1; V: TRBV11-2; D: -; size: once; CDR3: CASNSTFYNELFF; DNA: TGTGCCAGCAACTCTACATTTTACAATGAGCTGTTCTTC
length: 12; J: TRBJ2-5; V: TRBV12-3/TRBV12-4; D: -; size: -; CDR3: CATRGSQETQYF; DNA: TGTGCCACCAGAGGCAGCCAAGAGACCCAGTACTTC
length: 15; J: TRBJ2-5; V: TRBV5-4; D: -; size: -; CDR3: CASSSTSGTKETQYF; DNA: TGTGCCAGCAGCTCTACATCCGGGACGAAAGAGACCCAGTACTTC
length: 17; J: TRBJ1-1; V: TRBV11-2; D: -; size: -; CDR3: CASRLVDQGGGNTEAFF; DNA: TGTGCCAGCAGATTAGTGGATCAGGGAGGGGGGAACACTGAAGCTTTCTTT
length: 13; J: TRBJ1-2; V: TRBV29-1; D: -; size: many; CDR3: CSVSPRAGYGYTF; DNA: TGCAGCGTTTCACCTCGCGCCGGCTATGGCTACACCTTC
length: 11; J: TRBJ1-1; V: TRBV29-1; D: -; size: -; CDR3: CSVGEDTKAFF; DNA: TGCAGCGTGGGGGAGGACACTAAAGCTTTCTTT
length: 10; J: TRBJ2-3; V: TRBV20-1; D: -; size: -; CDR3: CSARVAGPGF; DNA: TGCAGTGCTCGAGTGGCAGGGCCGGGTTTT
length: 13; J: TRBJ2-3; V: TRBV20-1; D: TRBD2; size: many; CDR3: CSARRPSGGAGYF; DNA: TGCAGTGCTAGAAGACCTAGCGGGGGGGCCGGGTATTTT
length: 16; J: TRBJ2-7; V: TRBV28; D: TRBD2; size: once; CDR3: CTSSSAGARSIYEQYF; DNA: TGTACCAGCAGTTCAGCGGGGGCGCGGTCCATCTACGAGCAGTACTTC
length: 16; J: TRBJ2-3; V: TRBV11-2; D: TRBD2; size: -; CDR3: CAISLGLAGGTDTQYF; DNA: TGTGCCATCAGCTTGGGACTAGCTGGGGGGACAGATACGCAGTATTTT
length: 14; J: TRBJ2-7; V: TRBV20-1; D: TRBD2; size: many; CDR3: CSAAVSGKSYVQYF; DNA: TGCAGTGCTGCCGTTAGCGGGAAATCCTACGTGCAGTACTTC
length: 11; J: TRBJ2-5; V: TRBV11-3; D: -; size: -; CDR3: CAISFLETQYF; DNA: TGTGCCATCAGCTTCTTGGAGACCCAGTATTTC
length: 15; J: TRBJ1-1; V: TRBV11-3; D: -; size: many; CDR3: CASTPRVGANTEAFF; DNA: TGTGCCAGCACCCCACGGGTGGGTGCGAACACTGAAGCTTTCTTT
length: 14; J: TRBJ1-4; V: TRBV10-3; D: TRBD1; size: -; CDR3: CGISSGTANEKLFF; DNA: TGTGGCATCAGCTCCGGGACAGCTAATGAAAAACTGTTTTTT
length: 12; J: TRBJ2-7; V: TRBV20-1; D: -; size: -; CDR3: CSAKDRTYEHYF; DNA: TGCAGTGCTAAAGACAGGACCTACGAGCACTACTTC
length: 17; J: TRBJ2-1; V: TRBV20-1; D: TRBD2; size: -; CDR3: CNARDDRGLAVYNEQFF; DNA: TGCAATGCTAGAGACGATAGGGGACTAGCGGTCTACAATGAGCAGTTCTTC
length: 13; J: TRBJ2-7; V: TRBV12-3/TRBV12-4; D: -; size: -; CDR3: CASSRRVTGGQYF; DNA: TGTGCCAGCAGTCGAAGAGTGACCGGCGGGCAGTACTTC
length: 16; J: TRBJ2-3; V: TRBV4-2; D: TRBD1; size: -; CDR3: CASSAGRTGGPDTQYF; DNA: TGTGCCAGCAGCGCGGGCAGGACAGGGGGCCCAGATACGCAGTATTTT
length: 14; J: TRBJ1-1; V: TRBV5-5; D: -; size: -; CDR3: CASSLTGLNTEAFF; DNA: TGTGCCAGCAGCTTGACGGGTCTGAACACTGAAGCTTTCTTT
length: 15; J: TRBJ1-4; V: TRBV11-2; D: -; size: -; CDR3: CASSLYLAIPVGLFF; DNA: TGTGCCAGCAGCTTATATCTTGCCATCCCGGTGGGACTGTTTTTT
length: 18; J: TRBJ1-1; V: TRBV11-3; D: -; size: -; CDR3: CASSLDGLVGQTSTEAFF; DNA: TGTGCTAGCAGCTTAGATGGACTCGTCGGGCAGACGAGCACTGAAGCTTTCTTT
length: 12; J: TRBJ1-5; V: TRBV20-1; D: -; size: -; CDR3: CSARQNNQPQHF; DNA: TGCAGTGCTCGACAGAACAATCAGCCCCAGCATTTT
length: 16; J: TRBJ2-3; V: TRBV20-1; D: -; size: -; CDR3: CSARGLGGKVTDTQYF; DNA: TGCAGTGCTAGAGGGCTGGGCGGGAAGGTCACAGATACGCAGTATTTT
length: 17; J: TRBJ2-3; V: TRBV5-1; D: TRBD2; size: -; CDR3: CASGLGTSGGSSDTQFF; DNA: TGCGCCAGCGGCTTGGGGACTAGCGGGGGTAGTTCGGATACGCAGTTTTTT
length: 11; J: TRBJ2-7; V: TRBV14; D: -; size: few; CDR3: CASSRRREQYF; DNA: TGTGCCAGCAGCCGCCGGCGCGAGCAGTACTTC